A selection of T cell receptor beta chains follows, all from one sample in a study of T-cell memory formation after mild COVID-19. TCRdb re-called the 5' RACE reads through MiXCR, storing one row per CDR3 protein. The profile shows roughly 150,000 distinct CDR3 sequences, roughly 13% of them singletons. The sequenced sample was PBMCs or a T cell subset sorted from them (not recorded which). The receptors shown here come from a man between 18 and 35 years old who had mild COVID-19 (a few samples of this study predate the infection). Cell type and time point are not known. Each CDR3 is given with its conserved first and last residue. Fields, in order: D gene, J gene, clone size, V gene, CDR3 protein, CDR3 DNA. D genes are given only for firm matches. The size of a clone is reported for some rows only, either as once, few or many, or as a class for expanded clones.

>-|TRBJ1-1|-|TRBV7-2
CASRQDLGQAFF
TGTGCCAGCAGACAGGATCTCGGTCAAGCTTTCTTT
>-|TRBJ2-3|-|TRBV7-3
CASSLTGRYTDTQYF
TGTGCCAGCAGCTTAACCGGCCGGTACACAGATACGCAGTATTTT
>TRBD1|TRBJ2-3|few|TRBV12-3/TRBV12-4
CASSPRTGADTQYF
TGTGCCAGCAGTCCGCGGACAGGGGCAGATACGCAGTATTTT
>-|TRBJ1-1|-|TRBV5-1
CASTLGGGVTEAFF
TGCGCCAGCACCCTGGGAGGAGGCGTCACTGAAGCTTTCTTT
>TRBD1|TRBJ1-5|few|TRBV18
CASSQSGQGQPQHF
TGTGCCAGCTCCCAATCGGGACAGGGTCAGCCCCAGCATTTT
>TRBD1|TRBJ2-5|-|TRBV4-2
CASSQEGGRGPAQYF
TGTGCCAGCAGCCAAGAAGGGGGCCGGGGTCCGGCCCAGTACTTC
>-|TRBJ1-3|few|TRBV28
CASSFTDQGGSGNTIYF
TGTGCCAGCAGTTTCACCGACCAGGGCGGCTCTGGAAACACCATATATTTT
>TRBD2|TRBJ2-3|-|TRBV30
CAWTSGGAVDTQYF
TGTGCCTGGACTAGCGGGGGGGCGGTAGATACGCAGTATTTT
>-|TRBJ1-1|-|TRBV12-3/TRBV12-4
CASSGGASEAFF
TGTGCCAGCTCGGGGGGCGCATCTGAAGCTTTCTTT
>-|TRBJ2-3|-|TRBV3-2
CASSQEISGPTTDTQYF
TGTGCCAGCAGCCAGGAAATCAGCGGGCCGACCACAGATACGCAGTATTTT
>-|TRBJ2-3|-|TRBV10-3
CAIRGGSTDTQYF
TGTGCCATCAGGGGGGGAAGCACAGATACGCAGTATTTT
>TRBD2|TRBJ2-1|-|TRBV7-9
CASSSWTSGGIYNEQFF
TGTGCCAGCAGCTCCTGGACTAGCGGGGGTATTTACAATGAGCAGTTCTTC
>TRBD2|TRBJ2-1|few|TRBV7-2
CASSRPGTGGAEQFF
TGTGCCAGCAGCCGCCCGGGCACCGGGGGGGCTGAGCAGTTCTTC
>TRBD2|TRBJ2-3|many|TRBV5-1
CASSLSGLADTQYF
TGCGCCAGCAGCTTGTCGGGACTAGCGGATACGCAGTATTTT
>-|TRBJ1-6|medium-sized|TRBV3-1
CASSQDRVGSPLHF
TGTGCCAGCAGCCAAGATAGGGTAGGATCACCCCTCCACTTT
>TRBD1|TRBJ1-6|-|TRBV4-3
CASSQDWTGGASSPLHF
TGCGCCAGCAGCCAAGATTGGACAGGGGGGGCCTCTTCACCCCTCCACTTT
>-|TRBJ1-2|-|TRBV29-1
CSVGTRLENNYGYTF
TGCAGCGTGGGGACAAGGCTCGAAAATAACTATGGCTACACCTTC
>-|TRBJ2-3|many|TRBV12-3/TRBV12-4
CASSLGGNTDTQYF
TGTGCCAGCAGTTTGGGTGGGAACACAGATACGCAGTATTTT
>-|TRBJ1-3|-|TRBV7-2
CASSPRRGSGNTIYF
TGTGCCAGCAGCCCCCGTAGGGGGTCTGGAAACACCATATATTTT
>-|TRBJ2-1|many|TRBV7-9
CASSEGVGQFF
TGTGCCAGCAGCGAGGGGGTAGGGCAGTTCTTC
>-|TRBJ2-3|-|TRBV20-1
CSAPPSLERTQYF
TGCAGTGCTCCTCCCAGTCTGGAGCGCACGCAGTATTTT
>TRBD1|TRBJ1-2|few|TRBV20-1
CSARVQGARGYTF
TGCAGTGCTAGGGTACAGGGGGCACGTGGCTACACCTTC
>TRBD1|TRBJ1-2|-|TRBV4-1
CASSQGTGLNYGYTF
TGCGCCAGCAGCCAAGGGACAGGGCTAAACTATGGCTACACCTTC
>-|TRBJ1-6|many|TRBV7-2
CASSLVGDSPLHF
TGTGCCAGCAGCTTAGTGGGAGACTCACCCCTCCACTTT
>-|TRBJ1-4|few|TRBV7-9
CASSPRAERREKLFF
TGTGCCAGCAGCCCAAGGGCCGAAAGGCGTGAAAAACTGTTTTTT
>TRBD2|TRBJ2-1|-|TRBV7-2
CASSSFFRTSRIEEQFF
TGTGCCAGCAGCTCCTTTTTCCGGACTAGCAGAATTGAGGAGCAGTTCTTC
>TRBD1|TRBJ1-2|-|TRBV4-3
CASSQDAETGAYGYTF
TGCGCCAGCAGCCAAGATGCAGAGACAGGGGCCTATGGCTACACCTTC
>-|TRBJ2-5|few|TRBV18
CASSPRPGIETQYF
TGTGCCAGCTCACCACGACCAGGAATAGAGACCCAGTACTTC
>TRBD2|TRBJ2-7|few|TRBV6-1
CASRILAGGEQYF
TGTGCCAGCAGGATACTAGCGGGGGGCGAGCAGTACTTC
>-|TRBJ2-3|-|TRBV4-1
CASSGGRPDTQYF
TGCGCCAGCAGCGGGGGACGGCCCGATACGCAGTATTTT
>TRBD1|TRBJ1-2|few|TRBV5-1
CASSIGQGRYGYTF
TGCGCCAGCAGCATCGGACAGGGGCGCTATGGCTACACCTTC
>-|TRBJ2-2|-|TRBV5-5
CASSLAEGANTGELFF
TGTGCCAGCAGCTTGGCGGAAGGCGCGAACACCGGGGAGCTGTTTTTT
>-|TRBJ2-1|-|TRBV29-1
CSVGTGHYNEQFF
TGCAGCGTTGGAACAGGGCACTACAATGAGCAGTTCTTC
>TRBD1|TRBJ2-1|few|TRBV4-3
CASSQGVGNRGYEQFF
TGCGCCAGCAGCCAAGGCGTCGGAAACAGGGGATATGAGCAGTTCTTC
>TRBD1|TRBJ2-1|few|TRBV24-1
CATSDDRGTGNEQFF
TGTGCCACCAGTGATGACAGGGGTACGGGCAATGAGCAGTTCTTC
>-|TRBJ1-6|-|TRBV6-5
CASRRRGQSSYNSPLHF
TGTGCCAGCAGACGTCGGGGGCAGAGCTCCTATAATTCACCCCTCCACTTT
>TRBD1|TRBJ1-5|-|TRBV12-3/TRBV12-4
CASSRGQRNQPQHF
TGTGCCAGCAGTAGGGGACAGAGAAATCAGCCCCAGCATTTT
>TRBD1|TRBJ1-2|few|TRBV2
CASRDRGPYGYTF
TGTGCCAGCAGGGACAGGGGCCCCTATGGCTACACCTTC
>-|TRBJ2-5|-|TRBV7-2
CASSPQGWHQETQYF
TGTGCCAGCAGCCCCCAAGGATGGCACCAAGAGACCCAGTACTTC